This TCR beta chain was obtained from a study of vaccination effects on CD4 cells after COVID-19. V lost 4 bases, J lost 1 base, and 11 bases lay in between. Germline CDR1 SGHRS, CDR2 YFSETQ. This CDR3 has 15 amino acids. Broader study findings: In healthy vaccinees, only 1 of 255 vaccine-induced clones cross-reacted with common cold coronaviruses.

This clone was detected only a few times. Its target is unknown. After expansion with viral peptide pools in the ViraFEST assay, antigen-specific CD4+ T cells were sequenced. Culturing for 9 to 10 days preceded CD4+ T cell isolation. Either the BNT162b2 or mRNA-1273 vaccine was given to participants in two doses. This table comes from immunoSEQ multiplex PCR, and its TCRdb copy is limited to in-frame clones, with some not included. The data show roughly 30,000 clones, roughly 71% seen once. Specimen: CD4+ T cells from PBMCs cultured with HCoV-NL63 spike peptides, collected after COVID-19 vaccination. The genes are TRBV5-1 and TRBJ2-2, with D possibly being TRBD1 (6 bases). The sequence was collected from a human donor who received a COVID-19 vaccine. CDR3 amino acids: CASSPGQLNTGELFF. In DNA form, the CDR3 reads TGCGCCAGCAGCCCCGGACAGCTGAACACCGGGGAGCTGTTTTTT.